The T cell receptor beta chain under discussion was sequenced for a study of T cell responses to AZD1222 COVID-19 vaccine. This clone was recorded a few times. Distinct nucleotide sequences in the sample also encode this CDR3. TCRdb keeps only in-frame clones here, not all; method: immunoSEQ multiplex PCR. Of approximately 120,000 clones listed, around 80% are singletons. The CDR3 length is 11 residues. Trimming shortened V by 2 bases and J by 2 bases, and 0 bases separated the two germline ends. V and J are TRBV12-3 or TRBV12-4 and TRBJ2-5; D unresolved. The source is an adult who received the AZD1222 COVID-19 vaccine. The starting material was peripheral blood, obtained 28 days after the second AZD1222 dose. CDR3: CASSLQETQYF. The DNA for the CDR3 is TGTGCCAGCAGTTTACAAGAGACCCAGTACTTC.